This entry is about one T cell receptor beta chain. Its antigen is unknown. The final CDR3 position lacks the conserved phenylalanine or tryptophan, pointing to a likely read error. The CDR3 has 13 amino acids. The data originate from a study of tumor-infiltrating lymphocytes in primary liver carcinoma. Starting from approximately 470 ng of total RNA, TCR beta cDNA was produced with a primer in the constant region. Slightly modified ARM-PCR served as the procedure for the TCR beta libraries. These libraries came from three rounds of nested multiplex PCR. Use of TRBV1-TRBV30 forward primers with a C-beta reverse primer characterized the first two PCR rounds, which lasted nine to eleven cycles each. TCRdb re-called the multiplex PCR reads with MiXCR, one entry per CDR3 protein. Seen here are around 71,000 distinct CDR3 sequences, over 55% observed once, and the top ten hold roughly an eighth. Study-level findings and limits: Top clones occupying all five tumor regions numbered only about 7-24%.

Co-extraction of both nucleic acids (RNA and DNA) used roughly 18-32 mg of unsorted bulk tissue. V usage is TRBV12-3 or TRBV12-4 and J usage is TRBJ1-5, with a possible D match to TRBD1 (5 bases). Sample: liver tumor tissue from sampling region 4. Subset: tumor region T4, right-lateral pole. The clonotype was recovered from a woman aged 55-70 years with primary liver carcinoma and hepatitis B virus infection. CDR3 nucleotides: TGTGCCAGCAGCGGACAAACCTATCAACCCCAGCATTAT. Its protein is CASSGQTYQPQHY.